The source of this TCR beta chain is a study of response to subunit inactivated influenza vaccine. TCRdb itself ran the RT-PCR reads through MiXCR, one entry per CDR3 protein. The table records about 160,000 distinct CDR3 sequences, about a tenth of them present only once. Germline V CDR1 and CDR2: LGHDT, YNNKEL (reference sequence). This CDR3 has 15 residues. The V end lost 4 bases, the J end lost 7 bases, and 17 bases lay between the germline ends. Points on this clonotype: Its antigen is not identified.

Study results and caveats: A suggestion made by the authors is that each seasonal influenza vaccination recruits few new T cells.

The gene calls are TRBV3-1 and TRBJ1-5; the D is unclear. This material consisted of non-naive T cells sorted from PBMCs, taken roughly 6 weeks after vaccination. The sequence came from a man aged 45-65 years who received an inactivated influenza vaccine. Here the CDR3 reads CASSPGGGVRQPQHF. CDR3 nucleotides: TGTGCCAGCAGCCCCGGCGGCGGGGTACGGCAGCCCCAGCATTTT.